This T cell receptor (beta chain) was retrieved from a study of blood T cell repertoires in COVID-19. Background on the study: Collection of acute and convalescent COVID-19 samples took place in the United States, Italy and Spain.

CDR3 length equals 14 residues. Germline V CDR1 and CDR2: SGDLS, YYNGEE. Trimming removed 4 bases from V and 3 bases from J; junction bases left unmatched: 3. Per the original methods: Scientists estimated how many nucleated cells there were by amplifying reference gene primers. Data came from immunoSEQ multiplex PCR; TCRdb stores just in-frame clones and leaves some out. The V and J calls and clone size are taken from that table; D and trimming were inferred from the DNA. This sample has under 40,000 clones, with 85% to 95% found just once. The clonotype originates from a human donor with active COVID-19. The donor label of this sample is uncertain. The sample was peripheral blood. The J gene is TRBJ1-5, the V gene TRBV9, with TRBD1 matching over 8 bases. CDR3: CASSLGQVNQPQHF. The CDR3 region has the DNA TGTGCCAGCAGCTTGGGACAGGTCAATCAGCCCCAGCATTTT.